These T cell receptor beta chains were read from a single sample in a study of breast tumors, draining lymph nodes, adjacent tissues. TCRdb reprocessed the multiplex PCR reads with MiXCR, giving one entry per CDR3 protein. Seen here are about 47,000 distinct CDR3 sequences, about 23% observed once, and the top ten hold 6.5% to 8%. Source material: breast tumor tissue. The receptors shown here come from a female donor with breast cancer. Some clones in this sample may be carry-over from other donors' samples. The CDR3 runs from the conserved cysteine through the conserved F or W. Each record gives: CDR3 DNA, CDR3 protein, D gene, J gene, V gene, clone size. The D gene is left open where the match is weak. Rows give clone size only sometimes, using once, few, many, or a class for an expanded clone.

DNA: TGTGCCAGCAGTTTGCCGGTCCTTTTCAGCTCTGGAAACACCATATATTTT; CDR3: CASSLPVLFSSGNTIYF; D: -; J: TRBJ1-3; V: TRBV12-3/TRBV12-4; size: many
DNA: TGTGCCAGCACCAGTAGCTCCTACGAGCAGTACTTC; CDR3: CASTSSSYEQYF; D: -; J: TRBJ2-7; V: TRBV6-1; size: many
DNA: TGCAGTGGAAGGGGTGAGGGGTACGAGCAGTACTTC; CDR3: CSGRGEGYEQYF; D: -; J: TRBJ2-7; V: TRBV20-1; size: many
DNA: TGTGCCAGCAGCCCACCCGGCCAGTACAATGAGCAGTTCTTC; CDR3: CASSPPGQYNEQFF; D: -; J: TRBJ2-1; V: TRBV7-3; size: few
DNA: TGCAGTGCTAGGGCAACAGGGACAAAGGATGGCTACACCTTC; CDR3: CSARATGTKDGYTF; D: -; J: TRBJ1-2; V: TRBV20-1; size: many
DNA: TGTGCCAGCAGATCACGCATCGTTGGACAGACCTACGAGCAGTACTTC; CDR3: CASRSRIVGQTYEQYF; D: -; J: TRBJ2-7; V: TRBV5-6; size: many
DNA: TGTGCCACCAGCAGAGATCAAGGGACGGGCAATCAGCCCCAGCATTTT; CDR3: CATSRDQGTGNQPQHF; D: -; J: TRBJ1-5; V: TRBV15; size: many
DNA: TGTGCCAGCTCACCAATGGCAGGGGTGTTATACGAGCAGTCCTTC; CDR3: CASSPMAGVLYEQSF; D: -; J: TRBJ2-7; V: TRBV18; size: -
DNA: TGTGCCAGTAGTATCCTACAGGGAGACTATGACTACACCTTC; CDR3: CASSILQGDYDYTF; D: -; J: TRBJ1-2; V: TRBV19; size: -
DNA: TGTGCCAGCTCAGGTTTTCAGACCCAGTACTTC; CDR3: CASSGFQTQYF; D: -; J: TRBJ2-5; V: TRBV2; size: -
DNA: TGTGCCAGCAGCTTGGCAAAACTTGGCCGTTATTCACCCCTCCACTTT; CDR3: CASSLAKLGRYSPLHF; D: -; J: TRBJ1-6; V: TRBV5-6; size: many
DNA: TGTGCCACCCACTCCCGGGGGGGGGGGTACAATGAGCAGTTCTTC; CDR3: CATHSRGGGYNEQFF; D: TRBD2; J: TRBJ2-1; V: TRBV15; size: many
DNA: TGTGCCAGCAGCCCAGGGGTGGCGAATTCACCCCTCCACTTT; CDR3: CASSPGVANSPLHF; D: -; J: TRBJ1-6; V: TRBV3-1; size: many
DNA: TGTGCCAGCAGCCCCCCAGGGGGCCGATCCTACGAGCAGTACTTC; CDR3: CASSPPGGRSYEQYF; D: TRBD1; J: TRBJ2-7; V: TRBV9; size: many
DNA: TGTGCCAGCAGCTTAATGGGGGGCCTCGGGGAGACCCAGTACTTC; CDR3: CASSLMGGLGETQYF; D: -; J: TRBJ2-5; V: TRBV7-2; size: many
DNA: TGTGCCACGCTAGGACAGTTGACTTATGGTGGCTACACCTTC; CDR3: CATLGQLTYGGYTF; D: -; J: TRBJ1-2; V: TRBV10-3; size: many
DNA: TGTGCCAGCAGTTTAGGAAACGAGCAGTACTTC; CDR3: CASSLGNEQYF; D: -; J: TRBJ2-7; V: TRBV6-5; size: many
DNA: TGTGCCAGCAGCGTAGTTGAGTTGGGCGATACGCAGTATTTT; CDR3: CASSVVELGDTQYF; D: -; J: TRBJ2-3; V: TRBV9; size: many
DNA: TGTGCCTGGAAACGGGGACAGCGGCTTGGTTTGGCCCAGTACTTC; CDR3: CAWKRGQRLGLAQYF; D: TRBD1; J: TRBJ2-5; V: TRBV30; size: -
DNA: TGTGCCAGTAGTACGTCCGGTTACAATGAGCAGTTCTTC; CDR3: CASSTSGYNEQFF; D: -; J: TRBJ2-1; V: TRBV19; size: many
DNA: TGTGCCAGCAGCCCACTGGAGAAATACGAGCAGTACTTC; CDR3: CASSPLEKYEQYF; D: -; J: TRBJ2-7; V: TRBV14; size: many
DNA: TGTGCCAGCTCAATGGGACAGGGGGCATCAAATTCACCCCTCCACTTT; CDR3: CASSMGQGASNSPLHF; D: TRBD1; J: TRBJ1-6; V: TRBV18; size: many
DNA: TGTGCCAGCAGTGCCCGGGACACCTCTGGAAACACCATATATTTT; CDR3: CASSARDTSGNTIYF; D: -; J: TRBJ1-3; V: TRBV6-1; size: many
DNA: TGCGCCAGCAGCCAAGGAGGTAGCGGGGGGGCAGATACGCAGTATTTT; CDR3: CASSQGGSGGADTQYF; D: TRBD2; J: TRBJ2-3; V: TRBV4-1; size: many
DNA: TGTGCCAGCAGCTTATCACCGGAAGAGACCCAGTACTTC; CDR3: CASSLSPEETQYF; D: -; J: TRBJ2-5; V: TRBV7-9; size: many
DNA: TGCAGTGCTAGTAAAAGGCTAGCGGGGTTAACAGATACGCAGTATTTT; CDR3: CSASKRLAGLTDTQYF; D: TRBD2; J: TRBJ2-3; V: TRBV20-1; size: many
DNA: TGTGCCAGCAGCTTGGCCGGGCGGGCGGATACGCAGTATTTT; CDR3: CASSLAGRADTQYF; D: -; J: TRBJ2-3; V: TRBV5-8; size: -
DNA: TGTGCCAGTAGTACGGGGTTAACAGATACGCGGTATTTT; CDR3: CASSTGLTDTRYF; D: -; J: TRBJ2-3; V: TRBV19; size: -
DNA: TGTGCCAGCAGCCGACTGGCGGGCGGGACCCAGTACTTC; CDR3: CASSRLAGGTQYF; D: -; J: TRBJ2-5; V: TRBV7-2; size: many
DNA: TGTGCCAGCAGTCAGGGACAGGTTCAGCCCCAGCATTTT; CDR3: CASSQGQVQPQHF; D: TRBD1; J: TRBJ1-5; V: TRBV27; size: -
DNA: TGTGCCAGCAGCGTAGGACTAGCGGGAGAAACAGATACGCAGTATTTT; CDR3: CASSVGLAGETDTQYF; D: TRBD2; J: TRBJ2-3; V: TRBV9; size: once
DNA: TGCGCCAGCAGCATGGGACAGGGTGGAAGTGGCTACACCTTC; CDR3: CASSMGQGGSGYTF; D: TRBD1; J: TRBJ1-2; V: TRBV5-1; size: many
DNA: TGTGCCAGCAGCTTAACCGGAGGGTTCCCACAGGGGTCTGATCAGCCCCAGCATTTT; CDR3: CASSLTGGFPQGSDQPQHF; D: TRBD1; J: TRBJ1-5; V: TRBV7-3; size: -
DNA: TGTGCCAGCAGTTTCATGGGGGGCCGGCAGCCCCAGCATTTT; CDR3: CASSFMGGRQPQHF; D: -; J: TRBJ1-5; V: TRBV12-3/TRBV12-4; size: -
DNA: TGTGCCAGCAGTTTTGCGGGCCACAGGGGTATTGACTATGGCTACACCTTC; CDR3: CASSFAGHRGIDYGYTF; D: TRBD1; J: TRBJ1-2; V: TRBV12-3/TRBV12-4; size: many
DNA: TGTGCCAGTAGTTTATGGACAAAATCTAACTATGGCTACACCTTC; CDR3: CASSLWTKSNYGYTF; D: -; J: TRBJ1-2; V: TRBV19; size: many
DNA: TGTGCCAGCAGTTTTTACGGGCGGAATCAGCCCCAGCATTTT; CDR3: CASSFYGRNQPQHF; D: -; J: TRBJ1-5; V: TRBV28; size: few
DNA: TGTGCCATCAGTGGTGAGACCGGGGAGCTGTTTTTT; CDR3: CAISGETGELFF; D: -; J: TRBJ2-2; V: TRBV10-3; size: many
DNA: TGCAGTGCCCGGACAGGGGGTAATAATTCACCCCTCCACTTT; CDR3: CSARTGGNNSPLHF; D: TRBD1; J: TRBJ1-6; V: TRBV20-1; size: many
DNA: TGTGCCAGCAGGGCCCAGTTAGATAGCAATCAGCCCCAGCATTTT; CDR3: CASRAQLDSNQPQHF; D: -; J: TRBJ1-5; V: TRBV6-1; size: many
DNA: TGTGCCAGCAGCGGAGATTCGACAGGCAAGCAGTTCTTC; CDR3: CASSGDSTGKQFF; D: -; J: TRBJ2-1; V: TRBV14; size: -
DNA: TGCGCCAGCAGCTTACCAGGGGTCGAGCAGTACTTC; CDR3: CASSLPGVEQYF; D: -; J: TRBJ2-7; V: TRBV5-1; size: many
DNA: TGTGCCAGCAGTCGCCATCAGGGGACTGATCAGCCCCAGCATTTT; CDR3: CASSRHQGTDQPQHF; D: -; J: TRBJ1-5; V: TRBV27; size: many
DNA: TGTGCCAGTAGTACGGGGAAGAGGAGCAATCAGCCCCAGCATTTT; CDR3: CASSTGKRSNQPQHF; D: -; J: TRBJ1-5; V: TRBV19; size: many
DNA: TGCGCCAGCAGCCAAACTTCGGGACAGGGAAGGGGAAAACTGTTTTTT; CDR3: CASSQTSGQGRGKLFF; D: TRBD1; J: TRBJ1-4; V: TRBV4-1; size: many
DNA: TGTGCCAGCAGTCCCGGACAGGGGGCGGTCAATGAGCAGTTCTTC; CDR3: CASSPGQGAVNEQFF; D: TRBD1; J: TRBJ2-1; V: TRBV7-9; size: many
DNA: TGCGCCAGCAGCCAGGAAAGACAGATCTACAATGAGCAGTTCTTC; CDR3: CASSQERQIYNEQFF; D: -; J: TRBJ2-1; V: TRBV4-1; size: many
DNA: TGTGCCAGCAGCGTAGGAGGGAGGGGCAATGAGCAGTTCTTC; CDR3: CASSVGGRGNEQFF; D: TRBD2; J: TRBJ2-1; V: TRBV9; size: many
DNA: TGTGCCAGCAGTTTGGCGCGGGGGCTCTTCTCTGGGGCCAACGTCCTGACTTTC; CDR3: CASSLARGLFSGANVLTF; D: -; J: TRBJ2-6; V: TRBV12-3/TRBV12-4; size: many
DNA: TGTGCCAGCAGCTTCGGGGACTACTACTCCTACAATGAGCAGTTCTTC; CDR3: CASSFGDYYSYNEQFF; D: TRBD2; J: TRBJ2-1; V: TRBV7-2; size: many
DNA: TGTGCCAGCAGTAGTTTAGCCGGGACAGCGGGTTACGAGCAGTACTTC; CDR3: CASSSLAGTAGYEQYF; D: -; J: TRBJ2-7; V: TRBV2; size: many
DNA: TGCGCCAGCAGCTCCCCGTTCGGACAGGGGGCATCGTACGAGCAGTACTTC; CDR3: CASSSPFGQGASYEQYF; D: TRBD1; J: TRBJ2-7; V: TRBV5-1; size: many
DNA: TGTGCCAGCAGCTTATCAGGGTTCGAGCAGTACTTC; CDR3: CASSLSGFEQYF; D: -; J: TRBJ2-7; V: TRBV11-2; size: many
DNA: TGCGCCAACCGAGAGGGGCGGACCCCCTACAAAGAGCAGTTCTTC; CDR3: CANREGRTPYKEQFF; D: -; J: TRBJ2-1; V: TRBV5-1; size: -